These 31 T cell receptor beta chains were sequenced from one sample in a study of shared clonotypes between healthy human individuals. Assay: immunoSEQ multiplex PCR; the TCRdb copy retains only in-frame clones and omits some. The sample lists nearly 2 million clones, about 95% occurring once. Naive CD8 populations comprised CD45RO-negative cells positively selected for CCR7, excluding terminally differentiated effector memory CD45RA+ cells. The sample taken for sequencing was naive CD8+ T cells sorted from blood. These receptors all come from a man between 18 and 35 years old in good health.

The CDR3 region has the DNA TGTGCCAGCAGCTTAGCGGGGGCCGGTACCGGGGAGCTGTTTTTT. Amino acid sequence: CASSLAGAGTGELFF. The gene calls are TRBV13 and TRBJ2-2, with D perhaps matching TRBD1 or TRBD2 (6 bases each). V lost 1 base and J lost 5, with 11 bases in between. Germline V CDR1 and CDR2: PRHDT, FYEKMQ (reference sequence). This CDR3 region has 15 residues.

The chain employs TRBV11-2 and TRBJ2-1; 12 bases map to TRBD2. With V trimmed by 5 bases and J by 7 bases, 12 bases remained unmatched. The germline gives CDR1 SGHAT, CDR2 FQNNGV. This CDR3 region has 17 residues. The CDR3 sequence: CASSPGLAGPPGNEQFF. CDR3 nucleotides: TGTGCCAGCAGCCCAGGACTAGCGGGACCACCGGGGAATGAGCAGTTCTTC.

The chain links TRBV13 to TRBJ1-2; D is unresolved. V gave up 3 bases and J gave up 0 bases, with 8 bases separating them. This CDR3 is built from 14 residues. The germline CDR1 and CDR2 sequences are PRHDT and FYEKMQ (reference sequence). The CDR3: CASSLDGTNYGYTF. DNA for the CDR3: TGTGCCAGCAGCTTGGACGGGACTAACTATGGCTACACCTTC.

The genes are TRBV4-3 and TRBJ2-7; a possible D gene is TRBD1 (6 bases). The V and J ends lost 0 bases and 3 bases respectively, with 18 bases between them. Per germline, CDR1 LGHNA and CDR2 YSLEER. The CDR3 is 17 amino acids. The DNA of the CDR3 is TGCGCCAGCAGCCAAGAAAGGCGCGGACAGTTCGGCTACGAGCAGTACTTC. Encoded protein: CASSQERRGQFGYEQYF.

This rearrangement joins TRBV4-1 to TRBJ2-7, with D possibly TRBD2 on 6 matching bases. The germline V gene encodes CDR1 MGHRA and CDR2 YSYEKL. V lost 5 bases and J lost 1, with 18 bases in between. The CDR3 extends over 16 amino acids. CDR3 in DNA: TGCGCCAGCAGCATCAAGATCGGGGGAGTATCCTACGAGCAGTACTTC. Residues: CASSIKIGGVSYEQYF.

CDR3 region: CASSLARGRDSPLHF. CDR3 nucleotides: TGCGCCAGCAGCTTGGCCAGGGGGCGCGATTCACCCCTCCACTTT. This chain connects TRBV5-1 to TRBJ1-6; 8 bases fit TRBD1. The length of the CDR3 is 15 residues. Germline trimming cut 0 bases from V and 8 bases from J; bases unmatched to any gene: 4. Germline CDR1 is SGHRS and CDR2 is YFSETQ. Based on the CDR3 plus reference TRBV5-1 and TRBJ1-6, the full variable domain is KAGVTQTPRYLIKTRGQQVTLSCSPISGHRSVSWYQQTPGQGLQFLFEYFSETQRNKGNFPGRFSGRQFSNSRSEMNVSTLELGDSALYLCASSLARGRDSPLHFGNGTRLTVT.

This clone occurred once. The chain combines TRBV5-1 with TRBJ2-7; D gene uncertain. CDR1 is SGHRS and CDR2 is YFSETQ in the germline V gene. V lost 2 bases and J 5 bases, leaving 11 bases between the germline ends. The CDR3 has 13 amino acids. CDR3 protein: CASSLIPRDEQYF. DNA of the CDR3: TGCGCCAGCAGCTTAATCCCAAGAGACGAGCAGTACTTC.

The rearrangement links TRBV12-1 to TRBJ2-7; the D segment call TRBD1 is taken from the table without a DNA check. TRBV12-1 is noted as a pseudogene. The CDR3 length is 16 residues. This CDR3 reads CASTAPIGTVLYEQYF. DNA of the CDR3: TGTGCCAGCACCGCTCCCATCGGGACAGTCCTTTACGAGCAGTACTTC.

The chain is built from TRBV27 and TRBJ2-1; 9 positions match TRBD2. Germline CDR1 reads MNHEY; CDR2 reads SMNVEV (reference sequence). Unmatched junction bases numbered 14, after V lost 7 bases and J lost 7 bases. The CDR3 is 16 amino acids. The CDR3 sequence is CASTVSIAGVKNEQFF. The CDR3 region has the DNA TGTGCCAGCACCGTCTCCATAGCGGGAGTTAAAAATGAGCAGTTCTTC.

The rearrangement uses TRBV2 and TRBJ2-5; 7 nucleotides agree with TRBD1. CDR3 length: 15 residues. The V gene end was trimmed by 3 bases and the J gene end by 5 bases; junction bases not matched to a gene: 9. Germline assignment: CDR1 SNHLY and CDR2 FYNNEI. The CDR3 region has the DNA TGTGCCAGCAGTGATACAGGGGTGTTTAGGGAGACCCAGTACTTC. Its translation is CASSDTGVFRETQYF.

This chain uses TRBV9 with TRBJ2-6, with a tentative D call TRBD2 (6 bases). Trimming took off 3 bases at V and 0 bases at J, with 10 bases between the two ends. Germline V gene sequence: CDR1 SGDLS, CDR2 YYNGEE. This CDR3 contains 16 residues. CDR3 sequence: CASSGAGGSGANVLTF. The CDR3 bases are TGTGCCAGCAGCGGTGCCGGGGGCTCTGGGGCCAACGTCCTGACTTTC.

The chain uses TRBV5-4 and TRBJ2-1; 7 bases match TRBD1. Germline values: CDR1 SGHNT, CDR2 YYREEE (reference sequence). V was clipped by 2 bases and J by 8 bases; unmatched bases: 4. The CDR3 has 13 amino acids. DNA of the CDR3: TGTGCCAGCAGCTTCGAGGGGGCCCATGAGCAGTTCTTC. It is translated as CASSFEGAHEQFF.

This sequence joins TRBV6-5 and TRBJ1-1; D is unresolved. Germline CDR1 and CDR2: MNHEY and SVGAGI. V dropped 5 bases and J dropped 9 bases, with 10 bases sitting between them. This CDR3 spans 11 amino acids. This CDR3 reads CASSEAQKAFF. The CDR3 nucleotides are TGTGCCAGCAGTGAGGCTCAGAAAGCTTTCTTT.

The chain is built from TRBV27 and TRBJ2-7; 7 bases map to TRBD2. CDR3 length: 14 amino acids. Germline V gene sequence: CDR1 MNHEY, CDR2 SMNVEV (reference sequence). V lost 4 bases to trimming and J lost 7 bases; unmatched junction nucleotides: 10. CDR3 region: CASSYGRAPWEQYF. The CDR3 nucleotides are TGTGCCAGCAGTTATGGGAGGGCCCCGTGGGAGCAGTACTTC.

The genes are TRBV6-6 and TRBJ2-7; weak D call: TRBD1 (6 bases). The V end was cut by 5 bases, the J end by 2 bases, with 19 bases between. CDR1 and CDR2 from the germline V gene are MNHNY and SVGAGI (reference sequence). The CDR3 totals 16 residues. CDR3 DNA sequence: TGTGCCAGCAGTCCACGGACGGACAGTCTACCCTACGAGCAGTACTTC. Residues: CASSPRTDSLPYEQYF.

With respect to this clone: The same CDR3 is also encoded by other DNA sequences in this sample. V is TRBV2 and J is TRBJ2-2; 9 bases match TRBD1. The CDR3 runs 16 residues. CDR1 and CDR2 from the germline V gene are SNHLY and FYNNEI. Trimming at V came to 2 bases and at J to 2 bases, leaving 3 bases not matched to a gene. CDR3 nucleotide sequence: TGTGCCAGCAGTGAAACGGGACAGGGCAACACCGGGGAGCTGTTTTTT. Residues: CASSETGQGNTGELFF. Variable domain in full (rest from reference TRBV2 and TRBJ2-2): EPEVTQTPSHQVTQMGQEVILRCVPISNHLYFYWYRQILGQKVEFLVSFYNNEISEKSEIFDDQFSVERPDGSNFTLKIRSTKLEDSAMYFCASSETGQGNTGELFFGEGSRLTVL.

This rearrangement joins TRBV9 to TRBJ2-5; TRBD1 aligns across 7 bases. This CDR3 is 15 amino acids long. Germline V gives CDR1 SGDLS, CDR2 YYNGEE. J was trimmed by 1 base and V by 3 bases; bases with no gene match: 6. CDR3 loop: CASSAGQATQETQYF. The CDR3 nucleotides read TGTGCCAGCAGCGCTGGACAGGCCACCCAAGAGACCCAGTACTTC.

The V and J genes are TRBV19 and TRBJ2-1; 9 nucleotides agree with TRBD2. From germline, CDR1 is LNHDA and CDR2 SQIVND (reference sequence). J gave up 4 bases and V 0 bases, and 4 bases lay outside the gene matches. This CDR3 has 16 amino acids. The CDR3 DNA reads TGTGCCAGTAGTATAGATGCTAGCGGGAATTACAATGAGCAGTTCTTC. Translation gives CASSIDASGNYNEQFF.

CDR3 amino acids: CASKGQTFSYEQYF. CDR3 nucleotides: TGTGCCAGCAAAGGCCAGACATTTTCCTACGAGCAGTACTTC. The chain uses TRBV27 and TRBJ2-7; D is undetermined. The CDR3 has 14 amino acids. The ends were cut back, 7 bases at V and 1 base at J, with 14 bases in the middle. Germline loops: CDR1 MNHEY, CDR2 SMNVEV (reference sequence).

On this clone: Other DNA sequences in the same sample also yield this CDR3. The rearrangement joins TRBV7-8 to TRBJ2-7; possibly TRBD1 or TRBD2 for D (5 bases each). V lost 0 bases and J lost 3, with 9 bases in between. The CDR3 extends over 14 amino acids. CDR1 and CDR2 (germline): SGHVS, FQNEAQ. The DNA of the CDR3 is TGTGCCAGCAGCTTAGCAGGGACGGGCTACGAGCAGTACTTC. Its protein product is CASSLAGTGYEQYF.

CDR3 nucleotides: TGCGCCAGCAGCCATGCGGGGGCAGCAGATACGCAGTATTTT. Translating it yields CASSHAGAADTQYF. This chain connects TRBV4-1 to TRBJ2-3; D may be TRBD2 (7 bases). In germline, CDR1 is MGHRA, CDR2 YSYEKL. The CDR3 is made up of 14 amino acids. V dropped 3 bases and J dropped 4 bases, with 11 bases sitting between them.

The chain combines TRBV14 with TRBJ2-3; 7 bases match TRBD2. With V trimmed by 0 bases and J by 10 bases, 10 bases remained unmatched. This CDR3 comprises 15 residues. Germline V gene lookup returns CDR1 SGHDN and CDR2 FVKESK. The DNA of the CDR3 is TGTGCCAGCAGCCAAGACGTCGGGACTATCTTTTCGCAGTATTTT. Its protein product is CASSQDVGTIFSQYF.

Notes on this clone: This same CDR3 is encoded by further DNA sequences in the sample. V and J are TRBV28 and TRBJ1-1; D gene ambiguous. This CDR3 has 14 residues. Per germline, CDR1 MDHEN and CDR2 SYDVKM. V was shortened by 2 bases and J by 1 base, with 8 bases between the two germline ends. CDR3: CASSLVGENTEAFF. The CDR3 DNA follows: TGTGCCAGCAGTTTAGTTGGGGAGAACACTGAAGCTTTCTTT. The variable domain in full, with the rest retrieved from reference TRBV28 and TRBJ1-1, is DVKVTQSSRYLVKRTGEKVFLECVQDMDHENMFWYRQDPGLGLRLIYFSYDVKMKEKGDIPEGYSVSREKKERFSLILESASTNQTSMYLCASSLVGENTEAFFGQGTRLTVV.

This chain connects TRBV7-9 to TRBJ1-4; D is undetermined. This CDR3 has 17 residues. The germline V gene encodes CDR1 SEHNR and CDR2 FQNEAQ (reference sequence). Between the trimmed V and J ends, which lost 5 bases and 5 bases, there was a span of 21 bases. The CDR3 sequence is CASSPSLLFGTNEKLFF. CDR3 DNA: TGTGCCAGCAGCCCCAGCCTCCTATTCGGAACGAATGAAAAACTGTTTTTT.

Of note for this clone: An end of the junction differs from the germline gene, which may be a read error. Other nucleotide sequences in the sample specify the same CDR3. The V call is TRBV7-9, the J call TRBJ2-2; D remains unclear. This CDR3 has 15 residues. Per the germline V gene, CDR1 is SEHNR and CDR2 is FQNEAQ (reference sequence). This CDR3 is CASSSRTDYTGELFF. The DNA of the CDR3 is TGTGCCAGTAGCTCGAGGACGGATTACACCGGGGAGCTGTTTTTT.

This sequence joins TRBV7-9 and TRBJ1-4; D is possibly TRBD1 (5 bases). The V gene's germline CDR1 is SEHNR and CDR2 FQNEAQ (reference sequence). The CDR3 extends over 16 amino acids. Between the trimmed V and J ends, which lost 5 bases and 3 bases, there was a span of 16 bases. In DNA form, the CDR3 reads TGTGCCAGCAGCCCCCTGCGCGGGGCTCCTAATGAAAAACTGTTTTTT. This translates into CASSPLRGAPNEKLFF.

CDR3: CASSQDGGGLEQYF. Written as DNA, the CDR3 is TGTGCCAGCAGCCAAGATGGAGGGGGGCTCGAGCAGTACTTC. The chain joins TRBV4-2 to TRBJ2-7, with D perhaps assigned TRBD1 or TRBD2 (6 bases each). Germline V CDR1 and CDR2: LGHNA, YNFKEQ. V was pared by 0 bases and J by 6 bases, with 12 bases between. The CDR3 is 14 residues long.

V is TRBV30 and J is TRBJ2-7; D not resolved. Between the trimmed V and J ends, which lost 1 base and 3 bases, there was a span of 7 bases. In germline, CDR1 is GTSNPN, CDR2 SVGIG (reference sequence). This CDR3 has 12 amino acids. CDR3 nucleotide sequence: TGTGCCTGGAGTGACCAGATCTACGAGCAGTACTTC. Translating gives CAWSDQIYEQYF.

The J gene is TRBJ2-5, the V gene TRBV4-1; TRBD1 matches at 9 bases. The CDR3 has 16 residues. Germline trimming cut 5 bases from V and 4 bases from J; bases unmatched to any gene: 11. The germline V gene encodes CDR1 MGHRA and CDR2 YSYEKL. The CDR3 loop is CASSNEPGQGRETQYF. The DNA for the CDR3 is TGCGCCAGCAGCAATGAGCCGGGACAGGGACGAGAGACCCAGTACTTC.

This clone occurred a few times. This chain links TRBV19 with TRBJ1-2; D remains unclear. Germline CDR1 is LNHDA and CDR2 is SQIVND (reference sequence). The CDR3 has 14 amino acids. V dropped 3 bases and J dropped 2 bases, with 10 bases sitting between them. The CDR3, as DNA: TGTGCCAGTAGTATGGTCCCGGCGAACTATGGCTACACCTTC. Translation: CASSMVPANYGYTF.

The chain carries TRBV28 and TRBJ2-5; D remains ambiguous. Germline-derived CDR1 and CDR2 are MDHEN and SYDVKM. V lost 4 bases to trimming and J lost 2 bases, with 14 bases between them. The CDR3 contains 15 residues. CDR3 coding DNA: TGTGCCAGCAGTTCGACGCGGCAGTTACAAGAGACCCAGTACTTC. Translated, it gives CASSSTRQLQETQYF.